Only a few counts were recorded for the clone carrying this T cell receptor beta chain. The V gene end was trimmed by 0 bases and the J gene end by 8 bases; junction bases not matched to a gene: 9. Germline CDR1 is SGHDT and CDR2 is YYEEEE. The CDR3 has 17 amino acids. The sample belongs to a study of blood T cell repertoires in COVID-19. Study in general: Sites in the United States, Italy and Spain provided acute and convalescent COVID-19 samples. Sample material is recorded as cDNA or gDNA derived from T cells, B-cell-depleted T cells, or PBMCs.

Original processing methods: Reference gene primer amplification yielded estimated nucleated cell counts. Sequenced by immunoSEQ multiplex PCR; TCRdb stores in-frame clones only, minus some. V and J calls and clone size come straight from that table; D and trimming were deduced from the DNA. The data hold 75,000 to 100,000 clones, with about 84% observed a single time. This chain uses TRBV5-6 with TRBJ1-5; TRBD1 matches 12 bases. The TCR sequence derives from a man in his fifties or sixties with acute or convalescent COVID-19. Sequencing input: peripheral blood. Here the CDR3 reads CASSLAGDRGLPEPQHF. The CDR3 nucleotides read TGTGCCAGCAGCTTGGCCGGGGACAGGGGGCTGCCGGAGCCCCAGCATTTT.